The 24 T cell receptor beta chains below were found in one sample sequenced in a study of T cell repertoires in cytomegalovirus infection. TCRdb re-derived calls from the reads in MiXCR, one entry per CDR3 protein. The sample has 500,000 to 600,000 distinct CDR3 sequences; about 17% are singletons. Source material: CD8+ T cells from PBMCs. Receptors originate from a human donor in good health (CMV status not recorded). Some clones in this sample may be carry-over from other donors' samples.

A word on this clonotype: The conserved final phenylalanine or tryptophan is absent from the CDR3, which likely points to a read error. This sequence joins TRBV12-3 or TRBV12-4 and TRBJ1-2; 9 nucleotides align to TRBD1. V gave up 2 bases and J gave up 7 bases; unmatched junction bases: 5. The CDR3 has 14 residues. CDR3: CASSLSGTGLGYTL. The CDR3 nucleotides are TGTGCCAGCAGTTTAAGTGGGACAGGGCTTGGCTACACCCTC.

The chain is built from TRBV6-5 and TRBJ1-1; D is undetermined. This CDR3 is 14 amino acids long. Germline V gene lookup returns CDR1 MNHEY and CDR2 SVGAGI. The ends were cut back, 6 bases at V and 1 base at J, with 12 bases in the middle. CDR3 in amino acids: CASSLPDSNTEAFF. The CDR3 nucleotides are TGTGCCAGCAGCCTACCGGACTCGAACACTGAAGCTTTCTTT.

This clonotype has only a few counts. The V gene is TRBV27, the J gene TRBJ1-2; possible D gene TRBD1, 6 bases. CDR3 length: 14 residues. Trimming took off 3 bases at V and 8 bases at J, with 16 bases between the two ends. The germline V gene has CDR1 MNHEY and CDR2 SMNVEV (reference sequence). The CDR3 loop reads CASSLYRAFGGYTF. CDR3 in DNA: TGTGCCAGCAGTTTGTACAGGGCTTTTGGCGGCTACACCTTC.

This clonotype was counted only a few times. The chain recombines TRBV30 with TRBJ2-1, with 15 bases matching TRBD2. Germline values: CDR1 GTSNPN, CDR2 SVGIG (reference sequence). This CDR3 region has 14 residues. After removal of 3 bases from V and 8 bases from J, the junction contained 2 bases not matched to a gene. This chain's CDR3 is CAWRGLAGGYEQFF. The DNA of the CDR3 is TGTGCCTGGAGAGGACTAGCGGGAGGGTATGAGCAGTTCTTC.

This clonotype appeared a few times. V and J are TRBV9 and TRBJ2-3, with TRBD1 as a possible D gene (6 bases). Per the germline V gene, CDR1 is SGDLS and CDR2 is YYNGEE. This CDR3 region has 16 residues. V was trimmed by 1 base and J by 2 bases, leaving 14 bases between them. CDR3 bases: TGTGCCAGCAGCGTAAGCGGACAGAAACCCACAGATACGCAGTATTTT. Translated, it gives CASSVSGQKPTDTQYF.

The CDR3 protein is CASGPQAGYEQYF. The CDR3 DNA follows: TGTGCTAGTGGTCCCCAAGCGGGGTACGAGCAGTACTTC. The chain uses TRBV12-5 and TRBJ2-7; 7 bases match TRBD2. The V and J ends lost 5 bases and 4 bases, in that order; junction bases with no gene match: 5. This CDR3 comprises 13 residues. The germline CDR1 and CDR2 sequences are LGHNT and FRNRAP.

The gene calls are TRBV20-1 and TRBJ1-2, with D perhaps TRBD1 (5 bases). The ends were cut back, 5 bases at V and 0 bases at J, with 10 bases in the middle. Germline lookup yields CDR1 DFQATT and CDR2 SNEGSKA (reference sequence). The CDR3 is 13 residues long. The DNA for the CDR3 is TGCAGTGCTCGGGACGTGTCTAACTATGGCTACACCTTC. As protein: CSARDVSNYGYTF.

This clonotype was recorded a few times. J is TRBJ2-2 and V is TRBV15; a possible D gene is TRBD2 (5 bases). The CDR3 loop spans 17 amino acids. Germline V CDR1 and CDR2: LNHNV, YYDKDF (reference sequence). V shed 0 bases and J shed 7 bases, with 18 bases lying between them. CDR3 coding DNA: TGTGCCACCAGCAGAGATAATGGAGGTTCGGTGGTCGGGGAGCTGTTTTTT. This gives the protein CATSRDNGGSVVGELFF.

Of note for this clonotype: An end of the junction does not agree with germline; a read error may underlie this. J is TRBJ1-1 and V is TRBV19; no definite D call. The CDR3 has 17 residues. CDR1 is LNHDA, CDR2 SQIVND, per germline (reference sequence). CDR3 sequence: CASSVKPGQLMNTEAFF. CDR3 sequence (DNA): TGTGCTAGTAGTGTGAAACCCGGGCAGCTCATGAACACTGAAGCTTTCTTT.

The chain joins TRBV12-3 or TRBV12-4 to TRBJ1-4; maybe TRBD1 (6 bases). CDR3 length: 15 amino acids. Deletions cut 8 bases from V and 2 bases from J, with 15 bases between. Written as DNA, the CDR3 is TGTGCCAGCGCACTTGAGGGGGGGACTAATGAAAAACTGTTTTTT. This gives the protein CASALEGGTNEKLFF.

J is TRBJ2-6 and V is TRBV7-9; D remains ambiguous. The CDR3 loop spans 15 amino acids. Trimming took 1 base from V and 4 from J, leaving 8 bases between them. Germline-derived CDR1 and CDR2 are SEHNR and FQNEAQ (reference sequence). In DNA, the CDR3 is TGTGCCAGCAGCTTAGTTAACGACGGGGCCAACGTCCTGACTTTC. Amino acids: CASSLVNDGANVLTF.

The V gene is TRBV27, the J gene TRBJ2-3; TRBD2 agrees at 8 bases. This CDR3 is 18 amino acids long. V lost 5 bases to trimming and J lost 2 bases; unmatched junction nucleotides: 15. The V gene's germline CDR1 is MNHEY and CDR2 SMNVEV (reference sequence). The CDR3 protein is CASSRRRPTSGLTDTQYF. The DNA of the CDR3 is TGTGCCAGCAGTCGCCGGCGGCCTACTAGCGGCCTCACAGATACGCAGTATTTT.

This rearrangement joins TRBV28 to TRBJ2-1, with D perhaps matching TRBD2 (5 bases). Germline V CDR1 and CDR2: MDHEN, SYDVKM. The CDR3 totals 16 residues. Trimming shortened V by 7 bases and J by 6 bases, and 22 bases separated the two germline ends. In nucleotides, the CDR3 is TGTGCCAGCATCCTAAGGGCCGAGGGAATAGCCAATGAGCAGTTCTTC. It specifies CASILRAEGIANEQFF.

There are many counts of this clonotype. The chain recombines TRBV7-8 with TRBJ2-7; possibly TRBD1 or TRBD2 for D (5 bases each). V shed 7 bases and J shed 5 bases, with 15 bases lying between them. The CDR3 spans 13 residues. The germline CDR1 and CDR2 sequences are SGHVS and FQNEAQ. The CDR3 region is CASIGALGNEQYF. CDR3 coding DNA: TGTGCCAGCATCGGGGCCCTGGGGAACGAGCAGTACTTC. The full variable domain, completed using reference TRBV7-8 and TRBJ2-7, is GAGVSQSPRYKVAKRGQDVALRCDPISGHVSLFWYQQALGQGPEFLTYFQNEAQLDKSGLPSDRFFAERPEGSVSTLKIQRTQQEDSAVYLCASIGALGNEQYFGPGTRLTVT.

Ten or more counts support this clonotype. The rearrangement joins TRBV24-1 to TRBJ2-5; possibly TRBD1 for D (5 bases). The CDR3 is 13 residues long. Trimming took off 10 bases at V and 5 bases at J, with 16 bases between the two ends. The germline gives CDR1 KGHDR, CDR2 SFDVKD. The CDR3 bases are TGTGCCACAGCTGCCAGGGCGATGGAGACCCAGTACTTC. This gives the protein CATAARAMETQYF.

This clonotype occurred many times. V is TRBV19 and J is TRBJ1-5; a possible D gene is TRBD1 (5 bases). Per germline, CDR1 LNHDA and CDR2 SQIVND (reference sequence). Trimming stripped 10 bases from V and 0 bases from J, with 19 bases between. This CDR3 has 16 amino acids. The CDR3 loop is CATRMGEWTSNQPQHF. As DNA, the CDR3 is TGTGCCACCCGAATGGGGGAATGGACTAGCAATCAGCCCCAGCATTTT.

This clonotype came up many times. The chain employs TRBV7-8 and TRBJ1-1; maybe TRBD1 (6 bases). Trimming left V 2 bases short and J 1 base short, with 11 bases between. In germline, CDR1 is SGHVS, CDR2 FQNEAQ. CDR3 size: 15 residues. The CDR3 sequence: CASSLLGARNTEAFF. The CDR3 DNA reads TGTGCCAGCAGCTTATTGGGGGCGAGGAACACTGAAGCTTTCTTT. Together with reference TRBV7-8 and TRBJ1-1, the CDR3 gives the full variable domain: GAGVSQSPRYKVAKRGQDVALRCDPISGHVSLFWYQQALGQGPEFLTYFQNEAQLDKSGLPSDRFFAERPEGSVSTLKIQRTQQEDSAVYLCASSLLGARNTEAFFGQGTRLTVV.

At least ten counts were recorded for this clonotype. This chain links TRBV6-5 with TRBJ1-5; weak D call: TRBD1 (6 bases). V dropped 5 bases and J dropped 1 base, with 15 bases sitting between them. Germline lookup yields CDR1 MNHEY and CDR2 SVGAGI. This CDR3 has 16 residues. The CDR3 spells CASSTTGLRSNQPQHF. The CDR3 nucleotides are TGTGCCAGCAGTACGACAGGTCTTAGAAGCAATCAGCCCCAGCATTTT.

This clonotype was found many times. The rearrangement uses TRBV7-3 and TRBJ2-2, with TRBD1 identical over 7 bases. The CDR3 spans 13 residues. Trimming at V came to 4 bases and at J to 7 bases, leaving 3 bases not matched to a gene. The germline V gene has CDR1 SGHTA and CDR2 FQGTGA. The CDR3 DNA sequence: TGTGCCAGCAGCTCCAGGGGGATCGGGGAGCTGTTTTTT. It translates to CASSSRGIGELFF.

This clonotype has at least ten counts. The chain carries TRBV11-2 and TRBJ1-2, with D unclear. The CDR3 extends over 15 amino acids. The germline V gene has CDR1 SGHAT and CDR2 FQNNGV. V gave up 3 bases and J gave up 4 bases, with 15 bases separating them. The CDR3 spells CASSFTREPIYGYTF. CDR3 bases: TGTGCCAGCAGCTTTACTAGGGAACCGATCTATGGCTACACCTTC.

This clonotype was seen repeatedly, ten times or more. The rearrangement links TRBV6-2 or TRBV6-3 to TRBJ2-7; 7 bases are a match to TRBD1. Trimming removed 0 bases from V and 1 base from J; junction bases left unmatched: 6. Per the germline V gene, CDR1 is MNHEY and CDR2 is SVGEGT. The CDR3 sequence is 16 residues long. The CDR3 DNA reads TGTGCCAGCAGTTACTCACCGGACAGGATGTCCTACGAGCAGTACTTC. It is translated as CASSYSPDRMSYEQYF.

V usage is TRBV13 and J usage is TRBJ2-1, with 8 bases identical to TRBD2. The ends lost 5 bases at V and 0 bases at J; junction bases unmatched: 6. Per the germline V gene, CDR1 is PRHDT and CDR2 is FYEKMQ (reference sequence). The CDR3 runs to 16 residues. CDR3 nucleotides: TGTGCCAGCAGCGACCCCGGGACTAGCTCCTACAATGAGCAGTTCTTC. It codes for CASSDPGTSSYNEQFF.

This chain joins TRBV11-2 and TRBJ2-7, with 7 bases identical to TRBD1. The CDR3 length is 17 residues. Losses at the gene ends were 3 bases for V and 0 bases for J; bases not matched to a gene: 11. Germline V gene sequence: CDR1 SGHAT, CDR2 FQNNGV. CDR3 amino acids: CASSFLRVGQSSYEQYF. The CDR3 coding sequence is TGTGCCAGCAGCTTTCTAAGGGTGGGACAGAGCTCCTACGAGCAGTACTTC.

The J gene is TRBJ2-1, the V gene TRBV6-5, with 7 nucleotides matching TRBD1. This CDR3 is 14 amino acids long. Germline V gene sequence: CDR1 MNHEY, CDR2 SVGAGI. After removal of 7 bases from V and 4 bases from J, the junction contained 7 bases not matched to a gene. The CDR3 loop reads CASNLNRGYNEQFF. The CDR3 DNA follows: TGTGCCAGCAATCTCAACAGGGGTTACAATGAGCAGTTCTTC.